This T cell receptor (beta chain) stems from a study of T and B cells in COVID-19 patients. Study at large: Peripheral blood came from COVID-19 patients with active infection or after recovery.

This CDR3 has 15 residues. CDR1 is LNHDA and CDR2 is SQIVND in the germline V gene (reference sequence). V was pared by 7 bases and J by 3 bases, with 9 bases of the junction left unmatched. Multiplex PCR with BIOMED2 TRB-A/B primer pools amplified TRB rearrangements. Each CDR3 protein is one row after TCRdb ran MiXCR on the multiplex PCR reads. The sample has 20,000 or so distinct CDR3 sequences, around 28% seen once. From blood, about 240-550 ng of genomic DNA served as TRB template. This clonotype ranks as medium-sized. The chain links TRBV19 to TRBJ2-1; 7 bases line up with TRBD2. This clonotype originated in a human donor who had recovered from COVID-19. The specimen sequenced was blood. As DNA, the CDR3 is TGTGCCAGTATGGGGGGATCTAGCGGCTACAATGAGCAGTTCTTC. It yields the protein CASMGGSSGYNEQFF.